This entry lists 20 T cell receptor beta chains sequenced from one sample in a study of shared clonotypes between healthy human individuals. TCRdb's table, derived via immunoSEQ multiplex PCR, lists solely in-frame clones and lacks some. Among around 1.4 million clones listed, 98% to 99% were seen once. The material sequenced was naive CD4+ T cells sorted from blood. The subset was: CD45RA+ positively selected. These receptors came from a young man in good health.

The chain has TRBV18 and TRBJ2-1, with D perhaps TRBD2 (5 bases). The V end lost 4 bases, the J end lost 6 bases, and 16 bases lay between the germline ends. Germline V gene sequence: CDR1 KGHSH, CDR2 LQKENI. This CDR3 spans 15 amino acids. CDR3 nucleotides: TGTGCCAGCTCACAAACTCGGACTCCTTTCAATGAGCAGTTCTTC. It yields the protein CASSQTRTPFNEQFF.

This rearrangement joins TRBV6-1 to TRBJ1-2; D ambiguous. Germline assignment: CDR1 MNHNS and CDR2 SASEGT. V lost 1 base to trimming and J lost 0 bases, with 9 bases between them. The CDR3 contains 15 residues. The CDR3 coding sequence is TGTGCCAGCAGTGAAGGGTGGGGAGCTAACTATGGCTACACCTTC. It specifies CASSEGWGANYGYTF.

V is TRBV5-6 and J is TRBJ1-2; D is perhaps TRBD1 (6 bases). Germline CDR1 and CDR2: SGHDT and YYEEEE. CDR3 length: 13 amino acids. Trimming took 1 base from V and 11 from J, leaving 15 bases between them. In nucleotides, the CDR3 is TGTGCCAGCAGCTTGTCTTATGGGGGCCCTTACACCTTC. This encodes CASSLSYGGPYTF.

The chain employs TRBV7-2 and TRBJ2-1; 8 nucleotides align to TRBD2. Germline V gene lookup returns CDR1 SGHTA and CDR2 FQGNSA. V shed 5 bases, J shed 8 bases, and the junction held 14 bases outside the gene matches. The CDR3 sequence is 16 residues long. CDR3 nucleotides: TGTGCCAGCAGCCCTCCGGGACTAGGTTTCTCCCATGAGCAGTTCTTC. As protein: CASSPPGLGFSHEQFF.

The chain uses TRBV28 and TRBJ2-7; D possibly corresponds to TRBD1 (7 bases). CDR3 length: 14 amino acids. Trimming shortened V by 4 bases and J by 7 bases, and 17 bases separated the two germline ends. The germline gives CDR1 MDHEN, CDR2 SYDVKM. Written as DNA, the CDR3 is TGTGCCAGCAGTTCAGGACCAGGGGGACTTGAGCAGTACTTC. Amino acid sequence: CASSSGPGGLEQYF.

V usage is TRBV28 and J usage is TRBJ2-3; tentatively, D is TRBD1 (6 bases). Germline V CDR1 and CDR2: MDHEN, SYDVKM. The V gene lost 7 bases and the J gene lost 0 bases, with 14 bases spanning the gap. This CDR3 comprises 15 residues. The CDR3 bases are TGTGCCAGCACCCTAGACAGGATTAGCACAGATACGCAGTATTTT. This codes for CASTLDRISTDTQYF.

The gene calls are TRBV10-2 and TRBJ2-1; no firm D call. Germline V lookup: CDR1 WSHSY, CDR2 SAAADI. The CDR3 loop spans 15 amino acids. V was pared by 7 bases and J by 0 bases, with 13 bases between. CDR3 bases: TGCGCCAGCACGAAGGGTAGGAGCTCCTACAATGAGCAGTTCTTC. Translated, it gives CASTKGRSSYNEQFF.

The V call is TRBV5-1, the J call TRBJ2-2; no firm D call. This CDR3 spans 16 amino acids. CDR1 SGHRS and CDR2 YFSETQ come from the germline V gene. Trimming stripped 0 bases from V and 1 base from J, with 10 bases between. Here the CDR3 reads CASSLEPLENTGELFF. In DNA, the CDR3 is TGCGCCAGCAGCTTGGAGCCCCTTGAGAACACCGGGGAGCTGTTTTTT.

The chain combines TRBV29-1 with TRBJ2-1; a possible D gene is TRBD2 (5 bases). V lost 1 base and J 12 bases, leaving 19 bases between the germline ends. Germline V gene lookup returns CDR1 SQVTM and CDR2 ANQGSEA. This CDR3 contains 14 residues. The CDR3 loop is CSVEAGGRSGRQFF. CDR3 nucleotides: TGCAGCGTTGAAGCGGGCGGGCGGTCTGGACGGCAGTTCTTC.

The V call is TRBV25-1, the J call TRBJ2-1; D not certain. The CDR3 has 13 residues. The germline V and J ends were trimmed by 5 bases and 9 bases, with 14 bases remaining between them. Germline V lookup: CDR1 MGHDK, CDR2 SYGVNS. The CDR3 region is CASSYGPRPEQFF. The DNA for the CDR3 is TGTGCCAGCAGTTACGGACCCCGGCCTGAGCAGTTCTTC.

V and J are TRBV29-1 and TRBJ1-1; TRBD1 aligns across 8 bases. Germline V gene sequence: CDR1 SQVTM, CDR2 ANQGSEA. J gave up 5 bases and V 7 bases, and 3 bases lay outside the gene matches. The CDR3 sequence is 11 residues long. For the CDR3, the DNA is TGCAGCGGCTGGACAGGGACTGAAGCTTTCTTT. Its translation: CSGWTGTEAFF.

V and J are TRBV5-4 and TRBJ2-3; D remains ambiguous. In germline, CDR1 is SGHNT, CDR2 YYREEE (reference sequence). The CDR3 has 13 amino acids. Trimming cost V 5 bases and J 6 bases, with 13 bases left between them. The CDR3 DNA is TGTGCCAGCAGTTCACCGGAAGTGGATACGCAGTATTTT. Its translation: CASSSPEVDTQYF.

The genes are TRBV30 and TRBJ1-2, with D perhaps matching TRBD1 (6 bases). CDR3 length: 12 amino acids. Germline V gives CDR1 GTSNPN, CDR2 SVGIG (reference sequence). The V and J ends lost 6 bases and 2 bases respectively, with 10 bases between them. Written as DNA, the CDR3 is TGTGCCTGCGCAGGGGAGAACTATGGCTACACCTTC. This codes for CACAGENYGYTF.

Details on this clone: The same CDR3 arises from other DNA sequences in this sample as well. The V and J genes are TRBV11-3 and TRBJ2-1; D unclear. The CDR3 totals 13 residues. V lost 4 bases, J lost 0 bases, and 4 bases lay in between. Looked up from germline, CDR1 is SGHNT and CDR2 is YENEEA. CDR3 bases: TGTGCCAGCAGCTCCCCCTCCTACAATGAGCAGTTCTTC. It translates to CASSSPSYNEQFF.

For this clone: This specimen includes other DNA sequences encoding the same CDR3. The chain joins TRBV28 to TRBJ2-7; TRBD2 might be the D (5 bases). The length of the CDR3 is 12 residues. From germline, CDR1 is MDHEN and CDR2 SYDVKM. V lost 2 bases and J lost 6, with 8 bases in between. For the CDR3, the DNA is TGTGCCAGCAGTTTACCTAGCCGCGAGCAGTACTTC. Encoded protein: CASSLPSREQYF.

As DNA, the CDR3 is TGTGCCAGCAGCCAAGTCGGAGGGCTAGGCCTTGGGGAGCTGTTTTTT. Amino acids: CASSQVGGLGLGELFF. The rearrangement links TRBV14 to TRBJ2-2; D is perhaps TRBD2 (6 bases). V was shortened by 1 base and J by 8 bases, with 17 bases between the two germline ends. This CDR3 contains 16 residues. Germline-derived CDR1 and CDR2 are SGHDN and FVKESK.

This chain uses TRBV10-3 with TRBJ2-7; D is tentatively TRBD1 or TRBD2 (6 bases each). V was shortened by 3 bases and J by 8 bases, with 20 bases between the two germline ends. Looked up from germline, CDR1 is ENHRY and CDR2 is SYGVKD. The CDR3 covers 15 residues. CDR3 nucleotide sequence: TGTGCCATCAGTGAAAGACAGGCGGGGAGGATTAAGCAGTACTTC. This translates into CAISERQAGRIKQYF.

The chain is built from TRBV25-1 and TRBJ2-3; the D is unclear. Germline lookup yields CDR1 MGHDK and CDR2 SYGVNS. Deletions cut 4 bases from V and 4 bases from J, with 9 bases between. This CDR3 contains 13 residues. The CDR3 DNA reads as TGTGCCAGCAGTGGGGCCGGTGCAGATACGCAGTATTTT. Its translation is CASSGAGADTQYF.

The chain uses TRBV7-2 and TRBJ2-4, with TRBD1 matching 7 bases. Unmatched junction bases numbered 7, after V lost 2 bases and J lost 0 bases. The germline CDR1 and CDR2 sequences are SGHTA and FQGNSA. The CDR3 is 17 residues long. CDR3 protein: CASSLNRGNLAKNIQYF. CDR3 DNA: TGTGCCAGCAGCTTAAACAGGGGCAATTTAGCCAAAAACATTCAGTACTTC.

The rearrangement links TRBV18 to TRBJ2-7; 7 positions match TRBD2. V dropped 3 bases and J dropped 5; count of bases not matched to a gene: 7. The germline V gene has CDR1 KGHSH and CDR2 LQKENI. CDR3 length equals 14 residues. CDR3 coding DNA: TGTGCCAGCTCACCGTTGGGAGGGGACGACGAGCAGTACTTC. Its protein product is CASSPLGGDDEQYF.